The text below deals with one T cell receptor (beta chain). What it binds is not known. The sample originates from a study of radiotherapy plus CTLA-4 blockade in lung cancer. Findings of the study overall: TCR clones of tumor origin grew in blood after radiotherapy plus ipilimumab.

Sequencing used immunoSEQ multiplex PCR; TCRdb keeps in-frame clones, though not all of them. The top ten clones hold 25% to 30% of a sample with 9,500 to 15,000 clones, under 90% of them seen once. Germline values: CDR1 LNHDA, CDR2 SQIVND (reference sequence). V was cut by 9 bases and J by 2 bases, with 14 bases left in between. CDR3 length: 14 residues. The TCR sequence derives from a human donor with non-small cell lung cancer that progressed on radiotherapy plus ipilimumab. This chain links TRBV19 with TRBJ1-5; D gene ambiguous. This sample comprised peripheral blood, obtained from a patient treated with radiotherapy plus ipilimumab. The CDR3 region has the DNA TGTGCCAGCGATGCGGGCGTTGGCAATCAGCCCCAGCATTTT. This codes for CASDAGVGNQPQHF.